Shown below are 16 T cell receptor beta chains from a single sample sequenced in a study of CD8 T cells in Susac syndrome. Reverse transcription used roughly 0.45 to 1 ug RNA and random hexamers. Each CDR3 protein is one row after TCRdb ran MiXCR on the immunoSEQ multiplex PCR reads. The data contain 210,000 or so distinct CDR3 sequences, about 94% of them singletons. The sample taken for sequencing was CD4+ T cells from PBMCs. Receptors were obtained from a human donor with Susac syndrome.

The chain combines TRBV7-9 with TRBJ2-7; D remains unclear. The CDR3 consists of 14 residues. CDR1 is SEHNR and CDR2 is FQNEAQ in the germline V gene (reference sequence). V lost 5 bases to trimming and J lost 2 bases, with 13 bases between them. The DNA of the CDR3 is TGTGCCAGCAGCACAACAAGGGAAACCTACGAGCAGTACTTC. Its protein is CASSTTRETYEQYF.

This chain uses TRBV29-1 with TRBJ1-2; 10 bases are a match to TRBD1. Germline V gene data show CDR1 as SQVTM and CDR2 as ANQGSEA. V trimming: 5 bases; J trimming: 4 bases; junction bases outside the gene matches: 7. This CDR3 region has 14 residues. The CDR3 is CSVLTGQGVYGYTF. DNA for the CDR3: TGCAGCGTTCTAACCGGACAGGGGGTCTATGGCTACACCTTC.

The CDR3 sequence is CSAEHAMGYNEQFF. CDR3 in DNA: TGCAGTGCGGAACACGCAATGGGGTACAATGAGCAGTTCTTC. The genes are TRBV20-1 and TRBJ2-1; D ambiguous. Trimming stripped 6 bases from V and 4 bases from J, with 16 bases between. This CDR3 is 14 amino acids long. Germline values: CDR1 DFQATT, CDR2 SNEGSKA (reference sequence).

The chain employs TRBV4-3 and TRBJ2-7; 8 nucleotides align to TRBD1. The CDR3 is 15 residues long. The germline V gene encodes CDR1 LGHNA and CDR2 YSLEER. With 4 bases clipped from V and 1 base from J, the junction kept 6 bases outside the gene matches. In DNA, the CDR3 is TGCGCCAGCAGCCCCGGGACAGGACTTTCCTACGAGCAGTACTTC. This encodes CASSPGTGLSYEQYF.

The chain has TRBV20-1 and TRBJ2-7; perhaps D is TRBD1 or TRBD2 (6 bases each). This CDR3 comprises 12 residues. Between the trimmed V and J ends, which lost 6 bases and 2 bases, there was a span of 11 bases. Germline V CDR1 and CDR2: DFQATT, SNEGSKA (reference sequence). The CDR3 sequence is CSARRGAYEQYF. The CDR3 DNA follows: TGCAGTGCGAGAAGGGGGGCCTACGAGCAGTACTTC.

The chain has TRBV7-2 and TRBJ1-5; no firm D call. V dropped 5 bases and J dropped 3 bases, with 17 bases sitting between them. Germline CDR1 and CDR2: SGHTA and FQGNSA. CDR3 length equals 16 residues. CDR3 protein: CASSPSWGGANQPQHF. CDR3 nucleotide sequence: TGTGCCAGCAGCCCCAGCTGGGGAGGTGCCAATCAGCCCCAGCATTTT.

The chain combines TRBV28 with TRBJ2-7, with D perhaps TRBD2 (5 bases). The V end lost 2 bases, the J end lost 6 bases, and 8 bases lay between the germline ends. The CDR3 covers 12 residues. Germline lookup yields CDR1 MDHEN and CDR2 SYDVKM. CDR3 coding DNA: TGTGCCAGCAGTTTACTAGCTAGCGAGCAGTACTTC. This encodes CASSLLASEQYF.

This clonotype was picked up one time. The chain recombines TRBV13 with TRBJ1-1, with D tentatively TRBD1 (6 bases). V was cut by 2 bases and J by 6 bases, with 13 bases left in between. The length of the CDR3 is 14 residues. Germline V CDR1 and CDR2: PRHDT, FYEKMQ (reference sequence). DNA for the CDR3: TGTGCCAGCAGCTTACAACAGGGAGGTTCTGAAGCTTTCTTT. This codes for CASSLQQGGSEAFF.

The chain combines TRBV7-2 with TRBJ1-6, with 8 bases aligning to TRBD1. This CDR3 has 15 residues. V was pared by 5 bases and J by 8 bases, with 8 bases of the junction left unmatched. Germline CDR1 reads SGHTA; CDR2 reads FQGNSA. This CDR3 is CASSQWTGFDSPLHF. For the CDR3, the DNA is TGTGCCAGCAGCCAGTGGACAGGGTTTGATTCACCCCTCCACTTT.

This chain joins TRBV6-5 and TRBJ1-2; a weak D match, TRBD1 (5 bases). Germline values: CDR1 MNHEY, CDR2 SVGAGI. V dropped 2 bases and J dropped 4 bases, with 14 bases sitting between them. The CDR3 runs 15 residues. The CDR3 DNA is TGTGCCAGCAGTTACGGAGGGGAGAGCTCCTATGGCTACACCTTC. As protein: CASSYGGESSYGYTF.

The gene calls are TRBV3-1 and TRBJ2-1, with D tentatively TRBD1 (7 bases). CDR1 and CDR2 from the germline V gene are LGHDT and YNNKEL (reference sequence). CDR3 length equals 17 residues. With 0 bases removed from V and 4 bases from J, the gap between germline ends came to 16 bases. The CDR3 sequence: CASSQEAGGILYNEQFF. DNA for the CDR3: TGTGCCAGCAGCCAAGAAGCAGGGGGGATACTTTACAATGAGCAGTTCTTC.

The chain is built from TRBV12-3 or TRBV12-4 and TRBJ2-1; no firm D call. V lost 5 bases and J 9 bases, leaving 11 bases between the germline ends. There are 12 residues in the CDR3. The CDR3 is CASSRPASEQFF. DNA for the CDR3: TGTGCCAGCAGTCGGCCAGCTTCTGAGCAGTTCTTC.

The rearrangement uses TRBV12-3 or TRBV12-4 and TRBJ2-1, with D unresolved. The V gene lost 6 bases and the J gene lost 9 bases, with 15 bases spanning the gap. The CDR3 extends over 13 amino acids. CDR3 residues: CASSMNLGSEQFF. Here the CDR3 DNA reads TGTGCCAGCAGCATGAACCTGGGCAGTGAGCAGTTCTTC.

This chain uses TRBV24-1 with TRBJ2-2; 11 bases align to TRBD2. This CDR3 is built from 15 residues. Losses at the gene ends were 9 bases for V and 7 bases for J; bases not matched to a gene: 9. The germline CDR1 and CDR2 sequences are KGHDR and SFDVKD. CDR3 in DNA: TGTGCCACCTCCGCTAGCGGGGGGCATCTCGGGGAGCTGTTTTTT. It codes for CATSASGGHLGELFF.

The chain combines TRBV19 with TRBJ2-1, with D uncertain. Germline assignment: CDR1 LNHDA and CDR2 SQIVND (reference sequence). The germline V and J ends were trimmed by 0 bases and 7 bases, with 7 bases remaining between them. CDR3 length: 13 residues. CDR3 region: CASSIERENEQFF. CDR3 bases: TGTGCCAGTAGTATAGAAAGGGAAAATGAGCAGTTCTTC.

This clonotype has a single count. The V gene is TRBV7-9, the J gene TRBJ1-2, with D perhaps matching TRBD1 (5 bases). The CDR3 runs 13 residues. Trimming took 3 bases from V and 9 from J, leaving 14 bases between them. Germline lookup yields CDR1 SEHNR and CDR2 FQNEAQ (reference sequence). CDR3 sequence: CASSLQGERSYTF. The CDR3 DNA reads as TGTGCCAGCAGCTTGCAGGGAGAACGAAGCTACACCTTC.